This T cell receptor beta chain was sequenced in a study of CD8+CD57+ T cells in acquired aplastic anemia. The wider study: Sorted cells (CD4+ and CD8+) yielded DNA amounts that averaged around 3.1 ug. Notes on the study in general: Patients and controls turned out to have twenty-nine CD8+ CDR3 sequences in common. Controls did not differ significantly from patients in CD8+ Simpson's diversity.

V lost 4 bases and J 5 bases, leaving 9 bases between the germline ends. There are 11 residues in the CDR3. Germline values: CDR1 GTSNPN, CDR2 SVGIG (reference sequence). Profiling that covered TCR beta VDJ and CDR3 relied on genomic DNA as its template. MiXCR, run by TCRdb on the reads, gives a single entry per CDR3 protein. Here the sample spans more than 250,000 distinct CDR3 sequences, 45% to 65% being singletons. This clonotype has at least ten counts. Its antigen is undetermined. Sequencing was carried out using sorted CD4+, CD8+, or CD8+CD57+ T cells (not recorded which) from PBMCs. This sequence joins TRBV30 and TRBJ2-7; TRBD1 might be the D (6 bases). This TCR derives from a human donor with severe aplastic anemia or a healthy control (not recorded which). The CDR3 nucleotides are TGTGCCTGGAACAGGGTAGACGAGCAGTACTTC. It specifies CAWNRVDEQYF.